One and the same sample provided the 20 T cell receptor beta chains below, sequenced in a study of T cell responses to AZD1222 COVID-19 vaccine. TCRdb keeps only in-frame clones here, not all; method: immunoSEQ multiplex PCR. The sample consists of some 100,000 clones, about 83% of them appearing once. The material was peripheral blood, obtained on day 0 of AZD1222 vaccination. These receptors were obtained from an adult in good health.

The chain couples TRBV6-5 to TRBJ1-1, with 12 nucleotides matching TRBD1. This CDR3 contains 14 residues. V was pared by 5 bases and J by 5 bases, with 3 bases of the junction left unmatched. Germline values: CDR1 MNHEY, CDR2 SVGAGI. CDR3 sequence reads: CASSPGQGATEAFF. For the CDR3, the DNA is TGTGCCAGCAGTCCGGGACAGGGGGCAACTGAAGCTTTCTTT.

The chain employs TRBV15 and TRBJ1-5; maybe TRBD1 (5 bases). The CDR3 length is 14 residues. Trimming cost V 5 bases and J 4 bases, with 12 bases left between them. Per germline, CDR1 LNHNV and CDR2 YYDKDF (reference sequence). The CDR3 loop is CATSRVGANQPQHF. The CDR3 bases are TGTGCCACCAGCCGGGTAGGGGCAAATCAGCCCCAGCATTTT. Full variable domain (outside the CDR3, taken from reference TRBV15 and TRBJ1-5): DAMVIQNPRYQVTQFGKPVTLSCSQTLNHNVMYWYQQKSSQAPKLLFHYYDKDFNNEADTPDNFQSRRPNTSFCFLDIRSPGLGDTAMYLCATSRVGANQPQHFGDGTRLSIL.

The V and J genes are TRBV4-3 and TRBJ1-2; D call uncertain. The CDR3 consists of 14 residues. The V and J ends lost 4 bases and 2 bases respectively, with 11 bases between them. Germline-derived CDR1 and CDR2 are LGHNA and YSLEER. The CDR3 protein is CASSRTLGNYGYTF. The CDR3, as DNA: TGCGCCAGCAGCCGCACCTTGGGGAACTATGGCTACACCTTC.

V and J are TRBV7-8 and TRBJ1-5; D possibly corresponds to TRBD1 (6 bases). V was shortened by 5 bases and J by 3 bases, with 14 bases between the two germline ends. The germline V gene has CDR1 SGHVS and CDR2 FQNEAQ. This CDR3 is built from 15 residues. CDR3 residues: CASSPQTGPNQPQHF. In DNA, the CDR3 is TGTGCCAGCAGCCCTCAGACAGGACCCAATCAGCCCCAGCATTTT.

The table lists this clone with a count of one. V and J are TRBV3-1 (or the pseudogene TRBV3-2) and TRBJ2-7; perhaps TRBD1 as D (5 bases). This CDR3 is 15 amino acids long. The germline V and J ends were trimmed by 1 base and 4 bases, with 14 bases remaining between them. Per the germline V gene, CDR1 is LGHDT and CDR2 is YNNKEL (reference sequence). The CDR3 sequence: CASSQGPIGVYEQYF. Written as DNA, the CDR3 is TGTGCCAGCAGCCAAGGACCGATAGGGGTTTACGAGCAGTACTTC.

The chain carries TRBV29-1 and TRBJ2-7; no clear D gene. Deletions cut 7 bases from V and 0 bases from J, with 16 bases between. Germline V gene data show CDR1 as SQVTM and CDR2 as ANQGSEA. The CDR3 totals 14 residues. The CDR3 is CSAARSLSSYEQYF. The CDR3 nucleotides are TGCAGCGCCGCCCGATCCCTTAGCTCCTACGAGCAGTACTTC.

In nucleotides, the CDR3 is TGTGCCAGCAGGAAACAAGGGGGGCCCACCTACGAGCAGTACTTC. Its translation: CASRKQGGPTYEQYF. The rearrangement uses TRBV13 and TRBJ2-7; D assignment may be TRBD1 or TRBD2 (6 bases each). This CDR3 is 15 amino acids long. Trimming shortened V by 6 bases and J by 2 bases, and 17 bases separated the two germline ends. The germline CDR1 and CDR2 sequences are PRHDT and FYEKMQ (reference sequence).

The chain has TRBV15 and TRBJ1-4; D gene unclear. The CDR3 covers 13 residues. V was trimmed by 0 bases and J by 8 bases, leaving 7 bases between them. Germline values: CDR1 LNHNV, CDR2 YYDKDF (reference sequence). DNA for the CDR3: TGTGCCACCAGCAGAGATCTAGGGGAAAAACTGTTTTTT. Protein: CATSRDLGEKLFF.

The CDR3 bases are TGTGCCAGCAGCCAAATGTCGGGTCAGCCCCAGCATTTT. This codes for CASSQMSGQPQHF. J is TRBJ1-5 and V is TRBV14; no clear D gene. This CDR3 is built from 13 residues. The V end was cut by 2 bases, the J end by 6 bases, with 8 bases between. Germline lookup yields CDR1 SGHDN and CDR2 FVKESK.

The chain joins TRBV5-4 to TRBJ1-4; D may be TRBD1 (5 bases). The germline V gene has CDR1 SGHNT and CDR2 YYREEE (reference sequence). The CDR3 length is 13 residues. V gave up 4 bases and J gave up 8 bases, with 12 bases separating them. The CDR3 is CASSGGEREKLFF. CDR3 bases: TGTGCCAGCAGCGGGGGGGAGAGAGAAAAACTGTTTTTT.

The rearrangement links TRBV5-1 to TRBJ1-4, with a possible D match to TRBD1 (6 bases). The CDR3 runs 16 residues. Germline lookup yields CDR1 SGHRS and CDR2 YFSETQ. Deletions cut 4 bases from V and 5 bases from J, with 18 bases between. The CDR3: CASSNFPGQPNEKLFF. CDR3 bases: TGCGCCAGCAGCAACTTCCCGGGACAACCAAATGAAAAACTGTTTTTT.

This rearrangement joins TRBV28 to TRBJ1-5, with a weak D call TRBD1 (5 bases). Trimming removed 2 bases at V and 5 bases at J, with 13 bases between. This CDR3 contains 15 residues. The germline gives CDR1 MDHEN, CDR2 SYDVKM. As DNA, the CDR3 is TGTGCCAGCAGTTTAAAGGGGTTGGGGCATCAGCCCCAGCATTTT. Translation gives CASSLKGLGHQPQHF. Filled out from reference TRBV28 and TRBJ1-5, the complete variable domain reads DVKVTQSSRYLVKRTGEKVFLECVQDMDHENMFWYRQDPGLGLRLIYFSYDVKMKEKGDIPEGYSVSREKKERFSLILESASTNQTSMYLCASSLKGLGHQPQHFGDGTRLSIL.

V is TRBV7-9 and J is TRBJ1-4; D not certain. Deletions cut 3 bases from V and 7 bases from J, with 6 bases between. Germline V gene sequence: CDR1 SEHNR, CDR2 FQNEAQ (reference sequence). The CDR3 has 12 amino acids. CDR3 bases: TGTGCCAGCAGCTTCGGGCGTGAAAAACTGTTTTTT. Its protein is CASSFGREKLFF. Full variable domain (missing parts from reference TRBV7-9 and TRBJ1-4): DTGVSQNPRHKITKRGQNVTFRCDPISEHNRLYWYRQTLGQGPEFLTYFQNEAQLEKSRLLSDRFSAERPKGSFSTLEIQRTEQGDSAMYLCASSFGREKLFFGSGTQLSVL.

The rearrangement joins TRBV5-1 to TRBJ1-2; D is perhaps TRBD1 (6 bases). The CDR3 covers 13 residues. V shed 0 bases and J shed 8 bases, with 11 bases lying between them. Germline V gene data show CDR1 as SGHRS and CDR2 as YFSETQ. The CDR3 loop is CASSLVGGPGYTF. In DNA form, the CDR3 reads TGCGCCAGCAGCTTGGTTGGGGGGCCCGGCTACACCTTC.

This clone was seen just once. The chain recombines TRBV7-9 with TRBJ1-4; 8 bases align to TRBD1. CDR3 length: 16 residues. V trimming: 6 bases; J trimming: 8 bases; junction bases outside the gene matches: 14. CDR1 SEHNR and CDR2 FQNEAQ come from the germline V gene (reference sequence). The CDR3 nucleotides are TGTGCCAGCAGTTCAAGAGACAGGGGCGAGTCAGAAAAACTGTTTTTT. Amino acid sequence: CASSSRDRGESEKLFF.

The genes are TRBV7-2 and TRBJ1-3; TRBD1 agrees at 8 bases. The CDR3 runs to 15 residues. Germline V gene data show CDR1 as SGHTA and CDR2 as FQGNSA. Losses at the gene ends were 5 bases for V and 2 bases for J; bases not matched to a gene: 5. The CDR3 is CASSTPTGAGNTIYF. CDR3 DNA: TGTGCCAGCAGCACCCCGACAGGGGCTGGAAACACCATATATTTT.

The J gene is TRBJ1-1, the V gene TRBV28, with 9 nucleotides matching TRBD1. Germline CDR1 MDHEN, CDR2 SYDVKM. The CDR3 loop spans 16 amino acids. Trimming at V came to 7 bases and at J to 4 bases, leaving 13 bases not matched to a gene. For the CDR3, the DNA is TGTGCCAGCAACATACAGGGGGCGAGCTGGCGCACTGAAGCTTTCTTT. As protein: CASNIQGASWRTEAFF.

V gene TRBV6-5 combines with J gene TRBJ2-3, with D possibly matching TRBD2 (7 bases). The CDR3 contains 15 residues. CDR1 is MNHEY, CDR2 SVGAGI, per germline. Trimming pared 2 bases from V and 2 bases from J, leaving 11 bases between. The CDR3 here is CASSYHGGATDTQYF. The CDR3, as DNA: TGTGCCAGCAGTTACCATGGGGGGGCCACAGATACGCAGTATTTT.

The chain combines TRBV7-2 with TRBJ2-7; D is undetermined. Germline CDR1 SGHTA, CDR2 FQGNSA. The V gene lost 3 bases and the J gene lost 0 bases, with 9 bases spanning the gap. The length of the CDR3 is 14 residues. Written as DNA, the CDR3 is TGTGCCAGCAGCTTGGTGCAGGACTCCTACGAGCAGTACTTC. The encoded protein is CASSLVQDSYEQYF.

This clone showed up just once. The chain recombines TRBV6-4 with TRBJ2-1, with 9 bases that match TRBD1. Germline CDR1 MRHNA, CDR2 SNTAGT. The CDR3 length is 15 residues. V trimming: 5 bases; J trimming: 8 bases; junction bases outside the gene matches: 10. The CDR3 DNA sequence: TGTGCCAGCAGTCGGGACAGGGCGGTTATCGATGAGCAGTTCTTC. Protein sequence: CASSRDRAVIDEQFF.